This entry concerns a single T cell receptor beta chain. Using immunoSEQ multiplex PCR, the repertoire was profiled, and TCRdb retains in-frame clones only, with some absent. This table has roughly 28,000 clones, roughly 70% appearing once. Every one of the patients relapsed after autologous stem cell transplantation (brentuximab vedotin exposure was variable). Complete response, partial response or progressive disease constituted the best responses recorded. The sample originates from a study of PD-1 blockade in classical Hodgkin lymphoma. The TCR comes from a human donor with classical Hodgkin lymphoma. Here the sequenced sample was peripheral blood mononuclear cells (PBMCs), taken before the second cycle of nivolumab.

The CDR3: CSSRTGREQYF. CDR3 bases: TGCAGCTCCCGGACAGGCCGGGAGCAGTACTTC. This chain links TRBV29-1 with TRBJ2-7, with 7 bases aligning to TRBD1. Germline values: CDR1 SQVTM, CDR2 ANQGSEA. The V gene end was trimmed by 8 bases and the J gene end by 7 bases; junction bases not matched to a gene: 8. The CDR3 sequence is 11 residues long.